Below, 30 T cell receptor beta chains from the same sample are listed, as sequenced in a study of blood T cell repertoires in COVID-19. The repertoire was sequenced with immunoSEQ multiplex PCR; TCRdb's copy has only in-frame clones and lacks some. The sample holds roughly 100,000 clones, over 85% seen once. The specimen sequenced was peripheral blood. All receptors derive from a woman of 80 years or more in a cohort sampled during active COVID-19.

Remarks on this clone: Other nucleotide sequences from this sample produce the same CDR3. The genes are TRBV24-1 and TRBJ2-1, with D maybe TRBD2 (6 bases). The CDR3 loop spans 14 amino acids. The ends were cut back, 5 bases at V and 4 bases at J, with 11 bases in the middle. Germline V gives CDR1 KGHDR, CDR2 SFDVKD. The CDR3 reads CATSGGGLYNEQFF. The CDR3 nucleotides read TGTGCCACCAGTGGAGGAGGGCTTTACAATGAGCAGTTCTTC.

The rearrangement uses TRBV9 and TRBJ2-5; D is perhaps TRBD1 (6 bases). Germline values: CDR1 SGDLS, CDR2 YYNGEE. There are 14 residues in the CDR3. Trimming pared 4 bases from V and 1 base from J, leaving 11 bases between. CDR3 sequence reads: CASSPDSRQETQYF. Here the CDR3 DNA reads TGTGCCAGCAGCCCGGACAGCCGCCAAGAGACCCAGTACTTC.

The V gene is TRBV19, the J gene TRBJ2-3; 7 positions match TRBD1. CDR3 length: 16 amino acids. The V segment lost 5 bases and the J segment 2 bases; nucleotides outside the gene matches: 10. CDR1 LNHDA and CDR2 SQIVND come from the germline V gene (reference sequence). The chain's CDR3 is CASSSQGQSHTDTQYF. The CDR3 region has the DNA TGTGCCAGTAGTTCCCAGGGACAGAGCCACACAGATACGCAGTATTTT. Full variable domain (missing parts from reference TRBV19 and TRBJ2-3): DGGITQSPKYLFRKEGQNVTLSCEQNLNHDAMYWYRQDPGQGLRLIYYSQIVNDFQKGDIAEGYSVSREKKESFPLTVTSAQKNPTAFYLCASSSQGQSHTDTQYFGPGTRLTVL.

The chain carries TRBV30 and TRBJ2-7; 11 bases are shared with TRBD2. The junction had 8 bases not matched to a gene; V was cut back by 0 bases and J by 4 bases. Germline V lookup: CDR1 GTSNPN, CDR2 SVGIG (reference sequence). This CDR3 has 16 amino acids. The CDR3: CAWSVGTSGPGYEQYF. CDR3 nucleotides: TGTGCCTGGAGTGTCGGGACTAGCGGCCCTGGATACGAGCAGTACTTC.

The genes are TRBV4-1 and TRBJ1-1; D uncertain. The CDR3 contains 14 residues. V lost 6 bases and J lost 7, with 18 bases in between. Germline assignment: CDR1 MGHRA and CDR2 YSYEKL. Here the CDR3 reads CASRIRLSEVEAFF. The CDR3 nucleotides are TGCGCCAGCAGAATCAGGCTCTCGGAGGTTGAAGCTTTCTTT.

The chain carries TRBV18 and TRBJ2-4, with TRBD2 matching over 9 bases. The CDR3 covers 18 residues. After removal of 6 bases from V and 1 base from J, the junction contained 13 bases not matched to a gene. Germline values: CDR1 KGHSH, CDR2 LQKENI. The CDR3 spells CASSPTGNSGGAKNIQYF. The CDR3 DNA sequence: TGTGCCAGCTCCCCTACCGGGAACAGCGGGGGGGCCAAAAACATTCAGTACTTC.

This sequence joins TRBV5-1 and TRBJ2-2, with D possibly matching TRBD2 (6 bases). CDR3 length: 15 amino acids. Looked up from germline, CDR1 is SGHRS and CDR2 is YFSETQ. V was cut by 4 bases and J by 2 bases, with 12 bases left in between. The DNA of the CDR3 is TGCGCCAGCAGCCTGGGCGGGGTAAACACCGGGGAGCTGTTTTTT. It encodes CASSLGGVNTGELFF.

The chain recombines TRBV25-1 with TRBJ2-1; 8 bases are a match to TRBD1. This CDR3 has 15 residues. CDR1 and CDR2 (germline): MGHDK, SYGVNS. With 2 bases clipped from V and 8 bases from J, the junction kept 8 bases outside the gene matches. In DNA, the CDR3 is TGTGCCAGCAGTGAACCAGGGGGCATGTTCTATGAGCAGTTCTTC. This translates into CASSEPGGMFYEQFF. Combining the CDR3 with reference TRBV25-1 and TRBJ2-1 gives the whole variable domain EADIYQTPRYLVIGTGKKITLECSQTMGHDKMYWYQQDPGMELHLIHYSYGVNSTEKGDLSSESTVSRIRTEHFPLTLESARPSHTSQYLCASSEPGGMFYEQFFGPGTRLTVL.

V gene TRBV18 combines with J gene TRBJ2-7; the D gene is possibly TRBD2 (6 bases). The CDR3 totals 14 residues. Germline lookup yields CDR1 KGHSH and CDR2 LQKENI. With 3 bases removed from V and 5 bases from J, the gap between germline ends came to 14 bases. Written as DNA, the CDR3 is TGTGCCAGCTCACCGACACGGGAGTACAACGAGCAGTACTTC. This encodes CASSPTREYNEQYF.

This sequence joins TRBV2 and TRBJ1-1; TRBD1 might be the D (6 bases). Trimming pared 9 bases from V and 5 bases from J, leaving 16 bases between. This CDR3 has 13 residues. Per the germline V gene, CDR1 is SNHLY and CDR2 is FYNNEI. The CDR3 region is CASGRGTGTEAFF. As DNA, the CDR3 is TGTGCCAGTGGTCGGGGAACAGGGACTGAAGCTTTCTTT.

In its sample, this clone was seen a few times. The V call is TRBV4-1, the J call TRBJ2-2, with D perhaps matching TRBD1 (5 bases). CDR3 size: 17 residues. Germline CDR1 and CDR2: MGHRA and YSYEKL. Trimming cost V 0 bases and J 7 bases, with 18 bases left between them. The CDR3 DNA reads as TGCGCCAGCAGCCAAGATCAGGTGGGGCGCCTACGCGGGGAGCTGTTTTTT. It is translated as CASSQDQVGRLRGELFF.

This clone appeared a single time. The junction departs from germline at one end; a sequencing error may be responsible. This chain links TRBV29-1 with TRBJ1-2; 12 nucleotides line up with TRBD1. The germline V gene has CDR1 SQVTM and CDR2 ANQGSEA. The CDR3 loop spans 14 amino acids. DNA for the CDR3: TGCAGCGTTTCGGGACAGGGGGCCTCATATGGGTACACCTTC. As protein: CSVSGQGASYGYTF.

V is TRBV3-1 (or the pseudogene TRBV3-2) and J is TRBJ2-5, with D perhaps matching TRBD2 (6 bases). Trimming took off 0 bases at V and 3 bases at J, with 14 bases between the two ends. In germline, CDR1 is LGHDT, CDR2 YNNKEL (reference sequence). The CDR3 is 16 residues long. As DNA, the CDR3 is TGTGCCAGCAGCCAAGACGGAGCGGGCTGGGAAGAGACCCAGTACTTC. Translation gives CASSQDGAGWEETQYF.

The CDR3 nucleotides are TGTGCCAGCTCACCAATGTCCCTTTCTGGAAACACCATATATTTT. The encoded protein is CASSPMSLSGNTIYF. The chain recombines TRBV18 with TRBJ1-3; D gene ambiguous. The V gene lost 2 bases and the J gene lost 1 base, with 9 bases spanning the gap. The CDR3 has 15 amino acids. Per germline, CDR1 KGHSH and CDR2 LQKENI.

This chain uses TRBV3-1 (or the pseudogene TRBV3-2) with TRBJ2-6; D is undetermined. Trimming stripped 1 base from V and 0 bases from J, with 7 bases between. Germline V gene data show CDR1 as LGHDT and CDR2 as YNNKEL (reference sequence). This CDR3 is built from 16 residues. Here the CDR3 reads CASSQVPGSGANVLTF. CDR3 coding DNA: TGTGCCAGCAGCCAAGTACCGGGCTCTGGGGCCAACGTCCTGACTTTC.

The J gene is TRBJ2-3, the V gene TRBV24-1, with D hard to call. Trimming shortened V by 5 bases and J by 6 bases, and 14 bases separated the two germline ends. The CDR3 loop spans 14 amino acids. From germline, CDR1 is KGHDR and CDR2 SFDVKD. Here the CDR3 reads CATSAGPPMDTQYF. CDR3 sequence (DNA): TGTGCCACCAGTGCCGGTCCGCCTATGGATACGCAGTATTTT.

J is TRBJ1-2 and V is TRBV25-1; D unresolved. Germline assignment: CDR1 MGHDK and CDR2 SYGVNS. Trimming took off 1 base at V and 10 bases at J, with 10 bases between the two ends. The CDR3 contains 12 residues. The DNA for the CDR3 is TGTGCCAGCAGTGAATCCACAAAGAACTACACCTTC. Its translation: CASSESTKNYTF.

V gene TRBV5-1 combines with J gene TRBJ1-2, with a weak D call TRBD1 (5 bases). The V end was cut by 4 bases, the J end by 6 bases, with 22 bases between. CDR3 size: 16 residues. Germline CDR1 and CDR2: SGHRS and YFSETQ. The CDR3 reads CASSTLPGGTSNGYTF. The CDR3, as DNA: TGCGCCAGCAGCACCCTACCGGGGGGGACTTCGAATGGCTACACCTTC.

This clone has a single count. The gene calls are TRBV11-2 and TRBJ2-1; 7 bases match TRBD2. This CDR3 is built from 15 residues. J was trimmed by 9 bases and V by 0 bases; bases with no gene match: 8. CDR1 and CDR2 from the germline V gene are SGHAT and FQNNGV. The CDR3 bases are TGTGCCAGCAGCTTAGACCCGGTGCGGGAGCGTGAGCAGTTCTTC. It codes for CASSLDPVREREQFF. Full variable domain (missing parts from reference TRBV11-2 and TRBJ2-1): EAGVAQSPRYKIIEKRQSVAFWCNPISGHATLYWYQQILGQGPKLLIQFQNNGVVDDSQLPKDRFSAERLKGVDSTLKIQPAKLEDSAVYLCASSLDPVREREQFFGPGTRLTVL.

The rearrangement links TRBV29-1 to TRBJ2-3; no clear D. The CDR3 sequence is 10 residues long. Trimming shortened V by 6 bases and J by 2 bases, and 3 bases separated the two germline ends. Per germline, CDR1 SQVTM and CDR2 ANQGSEA. The CDR3 is CSVYTDTQYF. The CDR3 bases are TGCAGCGTCTACACAGATACGCAGTATTTT.

The CDR3 coding sequence is TGCAGCGTTGGGTCACCAGGGGAAGCTTTCTTT. Residues: CSVGSPGEAFF. This rearrangement joins TRBV29-1 to TRBJ1-1; TRBD1 might be the D (5 bases). The germline V and J ends were trimmed by 4 bases and 8 bases, with 11 bases remaining between them. The V gene's germline CDR1 is SQVTM and CDR2 ANQGSEA. This CDR3 region has 11 residues.

V usage is TRBV5-4 and J usage is TRBJ2-2; D uncertain. From germline, CDR1 is SGHNT and CDR2 YYREEE (reference sequence). The CDR3 consists of 15 residues. V dropped 3 bases and J dropped 0 bases, with 9 bases sitting between them. The CDR3 here is CASSYPQSNTGELFF. DNA for the CDR3: TGTGCCAGCAGCTACCCCCAGTCGAACACCGGGGAGCTGTTTTTT. The entire variable domain, with the rest obtained from reference TRBV5-4 and TRBJ2-2, is as follows: ETGVTQSPTHLIKTRGQQVTLRCSSQSGHNTVSWYQQALGQGPQFIFQYYREEENGRGNFPPRFSGLQFPNYSSELNVNALELDDSALYLCASSYPQSNTGELFFGEGSRLTVL.

The CDR3 bases are TGTGCCAGGGAGGCTTATGGGAACACTGAAGCTTTCTTT. Translation: CAREAYGNTEAFF. This chain connects TRBV9 to TRBJ1-1; D not certain. Germline V gives CDR1 SGDLS, CDR2 YYNGEE. This CDR3 comprises 13 residues. Trimming left V 8 bases short and J 1 base short, with 12 bases between.

As to this clone: A read error may produce the germline difference seen at one junction end. This rearrangement joins TRBV28 to TRBJ2-7; 12 nucleotides match TRBD2. CDR1 MDHEN and CDR2 SYDVKM come from the germline V gene. The CDR3 length is 17 residues. In DNA form, the CDR3 reads TGTGCCAGCAGTACCTACCCTCGGTCTAGCGGGAGGGCCCTTCTGGACTTC. It codes for CASSTYPRSSGRALLDF.

V is TRBV2 and J is TRBJ2-7; 12 bases are shared with TRBD2. There are 15 residues in the CDR3. Trimming at V came to 6 bases and at J to 2 bases, leaving 5 bases not matched to a gene. CDR1 is SNHLY, CDR2 FYNNEI, per germline. The CDR3 sequence: CASSGGLAGTYEQYF. The CDR3 coding sequence is TGTGCCAGCAGCGGAGGACTAGCGGGAACCTACGAGCAGTACTTC.

The V and J genes are TRBV2 and TRBJ2-3; 7 bases map to TRBD2. Germline V gene lookup returns CDR1 SNHLY and CDR2 FYNNEI. V shed 11 bases and J 2 bases; nucleotides not matched to a gene: 13. This CDR3 is 15 amino acids long. CDR3 DNA: TGTGCCTCCTCTAGCCTAGCGGAGAACACAGATACGCAGTATTTT. It is translated as CASSSLAENTDTQYF.

The chain employs TRBV19 and TRBJ1-2, with D perhaps matching TRBD1 (5 bases). Trimming cost V 2 bases and J 2 bases, with 12 bases left between them. CDR1 and CDR2 (germline): LNHDA, SQIVND (reference sequence). The CDR3 is 15 residues long. The CDR3 is CASSIPRQLNYGYTF. The CDR3, as DNA: TGTGCCAGTAGTATACCTAGACAGCTCAACTATGGCTACACCTTC. Combining the CDR3 with reference TRBV19 and TRBJ1-2 gives the whole variable domain DGGITQSPKYLFRKEGQNVTLSCEQNLNHDAMYWYRQDPGQGLRLIYYSQIVNDFQKGDIAEGYSVSREKKESFPLTVTSAQKNPTAFYLCASSIPRQLNYGYTFGSGTRLTVV.

The rearrangement uses TRBV7-3 and TRBJ2-3, with 8 bases aligning to TRBD2. The CDR3 loop spans 15 amino acids. CDR1 SGHTA and CDR2 FQGTGA come from the germline V gene. The V segment lost 6 bases and the J segment 2 bases; nucleotides outside the gene matches: 7. The CDR3 bases are TGTGCCAGCAGACCCGGGACTAGTGTCACAGATACGCAGTATTTT. Translation gives CASRPGTSVTDTQYF.

This chain's CDR3 is CASSITSGRDNEQFF. Here the CDR3 DNA reads TGTGCCAGCAGCATCACTAGCGGGAGGGATAATGAGCAGTTCTTC. The V and J genes are TRBV9 and TRBJ2-1; 13 positions match TRBD2. The trim removed 4 bases at V and 7 bases at J, leaving 5 bases unmatched. In germline, CDR1 is SGDLS, CDR2 YYNGEE. This CDR3 is built from 15 residues.

CDR3 sequence (DNA): TGCGCCAGCAGTGATCCAGGGGTCTACGAGCAGTACTTC. This encodes CASSDPGVYEQYF. V usage is TRBV10-2 and J usage is TRBJ2-7, with a tentative D call TRBD1 (6 bases). CDR3 length: 13 amino acids. V lost 3 bases, J lost 3 bases, and 9 bases lay in between. Germline V gives CDR1 WSHSY, CDR2 SAAADI.